This TCR beta chain originates from a study of OX40 agonist ivuxolimab in advanced cancers. General observations from the study: At doses 0.1 to 3.0 mg/kg, CD4+ and CD8+ clones expanded. Certain nonresponders likewise exhibited a low normalized T-cell clonal expansion.

Autoimmune disease history or systemic immunosuppression led to patients being barred. Germline V gene lookup returns CDR1 PRHDT and CDR2 FYEKMQ (reference sequence). This CDR3 contains 16 residues. Trimming took 5 bases from V and 1 from J; bases not matched to a gene: 8. A note on this clone: What it binds is unknown.

Profiling relied on immunoSEQ multiplex PCR, and the TCRdb table lists in-frame clones only, not all of them. This table has about 69,000 clones, 85% to 90% appearing once. The chain combines TRBV13 with TRBJ2-1, with TRBD1 matching 7 bases. The sequenced sample was CD4+ or CD8+ T cells sorted from blood, obtained in a trial of the OX40 agonist ivuxolimab. The sequence derives from an adult with an advanced solid tumor such as melanoma, head and neck, liver or kidney cancer. The CDR3 sequence is CASSTLTGTSYNEQFF. CDR3 coding DNA: TGTGCCAGCAGCACCCTGACAGGGACATCCTACAATGAGCAGTTCTTC.